The following is a TCR beta chain sequence with its context. Trimming took off 0 bases at V and 1 base at J, with 11 bases between the two ends. Per germline, CDR1 SGHTS and CDR2 YDEGEE. CDR3 length: 15 amino acids. The data derive from a study of early T cells in non-severe SARS-CoV-2 infection. One entry per CDR3 protein results from TCRdb running MiXCR on the 5' RACE reads. The sample holds just under 60,000 distinct CDR3 sequences, 7.7% seen once. This TCR came from an adult who was a healthcare worker with PCR-confirmed SARS-CoV-2 infection or an uninfected control (not recorded which). The rearrangement uses TRBV5-8 and TRBJ2-7, with D tentatively TRBD2 (5 bases). The sequencing sample was made of whole blood. CDR3 protein: CASSLGGGPSYEQYF. In DNA, the CDR3 is TGTGCCAGCAGCTTGGGTGGAGGCCCATCCTACGAGCAGTACTTC.